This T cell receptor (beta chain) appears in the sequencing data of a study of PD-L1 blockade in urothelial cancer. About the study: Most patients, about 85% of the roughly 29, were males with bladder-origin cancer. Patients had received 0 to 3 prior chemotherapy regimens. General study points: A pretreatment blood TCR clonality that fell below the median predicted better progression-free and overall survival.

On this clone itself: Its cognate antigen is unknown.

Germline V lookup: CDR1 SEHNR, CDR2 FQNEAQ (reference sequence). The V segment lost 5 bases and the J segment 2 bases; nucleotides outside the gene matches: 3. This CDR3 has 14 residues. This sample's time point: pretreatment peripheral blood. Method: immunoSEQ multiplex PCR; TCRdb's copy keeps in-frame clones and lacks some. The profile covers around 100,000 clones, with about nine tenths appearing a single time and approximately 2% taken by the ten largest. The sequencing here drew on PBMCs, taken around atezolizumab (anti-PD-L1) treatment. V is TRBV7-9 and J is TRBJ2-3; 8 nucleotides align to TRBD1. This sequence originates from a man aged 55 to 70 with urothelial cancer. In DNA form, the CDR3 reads TGTGCCAGCAGCACGACAGGGGCCACAGATACGCAGTATTTT. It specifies CASSTTGATDTQYF. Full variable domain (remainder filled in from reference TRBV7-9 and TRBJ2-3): DTGVSQNPRHKITKRGQNVTFRCDPISEHNRLYWYRQTLGQGPEFLTYFQNEAQLEKSRLLSDRFSAERPKGSFSTLEIQRTEQGDSAMYLCASSTTGATDTQYFGPGTRLTVL.